These T cell receptor beta chains were read from a single sample in a study of identical twins. TCRdb redid the calling of the 5' RACE reads with MiXCR, one entry per CDR3 protein. The table shows under 800,000 distinct CDR3 sequences, with 21% occurring only once. These data also formed part of another study, on T cells expressing NK-cell markers.

Specimen: PBMCs. Receptor source: a woman aged 18-35 years in good health. Both conserved end residues are part of each CDR3. The D gene is left open where the match is weak. Rows give clone size only sometimes, using once, few, many, or a class for an expanded clone.

J gene,clone size,D gene,V gene,CDR3 protein,CDR3 DNA
TRBJ2-5,few,NA,TRBV18,CASSPFGETQYF,TGTGCCAGCTCACCATTCGGAGAGACCCAGTACTTC
TRBJ2-7,NA,TRBD2,TRBV6-1,CASNPSGGNEQYF,TGTGCCAGTAATCCCTCGGGGGGAAACGAGCAGTACTTC
TRBJ2-5,NA,TRBD2,TRBV7-9,CAGSTSVVQETQYF,TGTGCCGGCTCGACTAGCGTCGTACAAGAGACCCAGTACTTC
TRBJ2-7,NA,TRBD1,TRBV5-1,CASSTGGSSGEQYF,TGCGCCAGCTCTACAGGGGGCTCATCGGGCGAGCAGTACTTC
TRBJ2-1,NA,TRBD2,TRBV27,CASSPHPGTSGSIVTNEQFF,TGTGCCAGCAGTCCCCATCCCGGGACTAGCGGGAGTATTGTGACGAATGAGCAGTTCTTC
TRBJ2-7,NA,TRBD2,TRBV6-2/TRBV6-3,CASSYLASGSYEQYF,TGTGCCAGCAGTTATTTGGCTAGCGGATCCTACGAGCAGTACTTC
TRBJ2-5,NA,NA,TRBV12-3/TRBV12-4,CASSFDPDSQETQYF,TGTGCCAGCAGTTTCGACCCGGACTCCCAAGAGACCCAGTACTTC
TRBJ2-1,few,TRBD2,TRBV20-1,CSVPGTRYEQFF,TGCAGTGTCCCCGGGACTAGATATGAGCAGTTCTTC
TRBJ2-2,many,TRBD2,TRBV12-3/TRBV12-4,CASSTSGVTGELFF,TGTGCCAGCAGTACTAGCGGGGTCACCGGGGAGCTGTTTTTT
TRBJ1-1,NA,NA,TRBV2,CASSMDSNTEAFF,TGTGCCAGCAGTATGGACAGTAACACTGAAGCTTTCTTT
TRBJ2-1,NA,NA,TRBV2,CASSALPSRGEQFF,TGTGCCAGCAGCGCACTCCCCTCTAGGGGGGAGCAGTTCTTC
TRBJ2-7,NA,NA,TRBV10-3,CAISDHGYYEQYF,TGTGCCATCAGTGACCATGGTTACTACGAGCAGTACTTC
TRBJ2-5,many,TRBD2,TRBV11-2,CASSSTRWVSGGGETQYF,TGTGCCAGCAGTTCGACTAGATGGGTATCGGGGGGGGGAGAGACCCAGTACTTC
TRBJ1-1,NA,NA,TRBV9,CASSVSPLRDTEAFF,TGTGCCAGCAGCGTCTCACCCTTAAGGGACACTGAAGCTTTCTTT
TRBJ1-2,NA,NA,TRBV12-3/TRBV12-4,CASTLRGSLYGYTF,TGTGCCAGCACCTTAAGGGGGTCCCTCTATGGCTACACCTTC
TRBJ2-7,NA,NA,TRBV5-1,CASGGPSIRSSYEQYF,TGCGCCAGCGGGGGACCGAGTATAAGGAGCTCCTACGAGCAGTACTTC
TRBJ2-1,few,TRBD1,TRBV20-1,CSAARQGGEQFF,TGCAGTGCTGCTCGACAGGGTGGTGAGCAGTTCTTC
TRBJ2-1,NA,TRBD2,TRBV6-1,CASKIGTSGRNEHFF,TGTGCCAGCAAAATAGGTACTAGCGGGAGGAATGAGCATTTCTTC
TRBJ2-1,NA,TRBD1,TRBV29-1,CSVTGGWNEQFF,TGCAGCGTCACAGGGGGCTGGAATGAGCAGTTCTTC
TRBJ2-5,few,NA,TRBV20-1,CSARDGLGETQYF,TGCAGTGCTAGAGATGGGCTGGGAGAGACCCAGTACTTC
TRBJ2-2,NA,NA,TRBV7-2,CASSLWGGGELFF,TGTGCCAGCAGCTTATGGGGAGGCGGGGAGCTGTTTTTT
TRBJ1-1,once,NA,TRBV6-1,CASNDRGTGTEAFF,TGTGCCAGCAACGATCGGGGGACGGGCACTGAAGCTTTCTTT